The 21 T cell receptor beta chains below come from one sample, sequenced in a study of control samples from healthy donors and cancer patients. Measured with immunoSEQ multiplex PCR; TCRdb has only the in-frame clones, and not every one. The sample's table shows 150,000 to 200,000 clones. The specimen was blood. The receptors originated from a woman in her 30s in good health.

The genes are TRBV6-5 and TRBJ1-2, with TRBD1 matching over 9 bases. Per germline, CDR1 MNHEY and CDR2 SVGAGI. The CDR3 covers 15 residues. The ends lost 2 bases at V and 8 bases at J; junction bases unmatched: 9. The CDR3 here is CASSYDRGTMIGYTF. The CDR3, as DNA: TGTGCCAGCAGTTACGACAGGGGGACTATGATCGGCTACACCTTC.

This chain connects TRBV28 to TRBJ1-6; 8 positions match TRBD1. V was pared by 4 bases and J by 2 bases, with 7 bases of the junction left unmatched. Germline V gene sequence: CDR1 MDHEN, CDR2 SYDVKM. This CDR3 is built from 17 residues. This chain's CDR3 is CASSSGQGAAYNSPLHF. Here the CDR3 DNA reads TGTGCCAGCAGTTCAGGACAGGGTGCTGCCTATAATTCACCCCTCCACTTT.

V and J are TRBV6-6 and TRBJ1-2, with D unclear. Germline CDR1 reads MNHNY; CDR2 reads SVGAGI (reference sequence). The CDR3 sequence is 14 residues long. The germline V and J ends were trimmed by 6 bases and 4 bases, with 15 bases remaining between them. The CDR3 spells CASREEGSPYGYTF. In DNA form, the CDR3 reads TGTGCCAGCAGGGAGGAGGGTTCTCCCTATGGCTACACCTTC.

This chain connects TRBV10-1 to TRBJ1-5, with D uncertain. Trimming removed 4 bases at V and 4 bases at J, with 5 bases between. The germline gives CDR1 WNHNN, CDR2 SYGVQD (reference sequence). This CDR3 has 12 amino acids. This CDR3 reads CASSVANQPQHF. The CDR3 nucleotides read TGCGCCAGCAGTGTCGCAAATCAGCCCCAGCATTTT.

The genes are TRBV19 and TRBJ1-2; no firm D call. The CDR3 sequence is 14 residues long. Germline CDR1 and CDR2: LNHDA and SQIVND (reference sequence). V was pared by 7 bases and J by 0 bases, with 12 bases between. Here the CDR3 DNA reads TGTGCCAGTAAAGCAGACCTAACTAACTATGGCTACACCTTC. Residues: CASKADLTNYGYTF.

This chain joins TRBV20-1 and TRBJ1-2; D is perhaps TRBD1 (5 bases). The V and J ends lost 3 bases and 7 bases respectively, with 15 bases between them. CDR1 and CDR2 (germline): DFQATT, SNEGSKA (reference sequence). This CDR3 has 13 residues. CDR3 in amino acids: CSASPGPGFGYTF. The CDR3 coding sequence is TGCAGTGCTAGTCCGGGGCCCGGGTTTGGCTACACCTTC.

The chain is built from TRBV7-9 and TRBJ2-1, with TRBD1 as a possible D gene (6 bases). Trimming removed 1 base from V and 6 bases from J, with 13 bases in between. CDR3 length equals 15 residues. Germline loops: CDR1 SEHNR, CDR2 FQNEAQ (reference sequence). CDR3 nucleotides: TGTGCCAGCAGCTTAGGAGGGGGAAGACCCAATGAGCAGTTCTTC. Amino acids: CASSLGGGRPNEQFF.

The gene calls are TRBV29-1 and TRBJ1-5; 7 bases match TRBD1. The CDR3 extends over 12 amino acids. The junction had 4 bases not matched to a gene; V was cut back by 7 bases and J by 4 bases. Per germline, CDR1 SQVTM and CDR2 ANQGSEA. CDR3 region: CSAGQFNQPQHF. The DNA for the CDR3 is TGCAGCGCGGGACAGTTTAATCAGCCCCAGCATTTT.

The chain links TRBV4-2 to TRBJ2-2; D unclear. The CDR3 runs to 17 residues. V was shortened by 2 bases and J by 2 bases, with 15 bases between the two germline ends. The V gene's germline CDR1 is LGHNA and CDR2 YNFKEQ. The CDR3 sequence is CASSQPLDRTNTGELFF. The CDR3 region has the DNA TGTGCCAGCAGCCAACCCTTGGATCGTACAAACACCGGGGAGCTGTTTTTT.

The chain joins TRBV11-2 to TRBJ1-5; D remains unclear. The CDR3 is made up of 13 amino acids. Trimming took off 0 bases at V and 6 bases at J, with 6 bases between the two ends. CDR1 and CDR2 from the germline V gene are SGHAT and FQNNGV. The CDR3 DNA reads TGTGCCAGCAGCTTAGATGTGGGTCAGCCCCAGCATTTT. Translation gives CASSLDVGQPQHF.

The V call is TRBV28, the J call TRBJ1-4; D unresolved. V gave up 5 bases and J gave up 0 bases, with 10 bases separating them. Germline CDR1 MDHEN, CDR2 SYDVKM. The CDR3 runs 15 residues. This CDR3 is CASSDDVATNEKLFF. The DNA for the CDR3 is TGTGCCAGCAGTGACGACGTAGCAACTAATGAAAAACTGTTTTTT. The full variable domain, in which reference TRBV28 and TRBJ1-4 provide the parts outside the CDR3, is DVKVTQSSRYLVKRTGEKVFLECVQDMDHENMFWYRQDPGLGLRLIYFSYDVKMKEKGDIPEGYSVSREKKERFSLILESASTNQTSMYLCASSDDVATNEKLFFGSGTQLSVL.

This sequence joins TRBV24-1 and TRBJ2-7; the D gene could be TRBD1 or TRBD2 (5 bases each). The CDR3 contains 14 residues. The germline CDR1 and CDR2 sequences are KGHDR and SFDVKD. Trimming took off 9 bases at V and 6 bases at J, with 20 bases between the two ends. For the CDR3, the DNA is TGTGCCACCCGTGTGGGACGTCGTTCATGCGAGCAGTACTTC. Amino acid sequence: CATRVGRRSCEQYF.

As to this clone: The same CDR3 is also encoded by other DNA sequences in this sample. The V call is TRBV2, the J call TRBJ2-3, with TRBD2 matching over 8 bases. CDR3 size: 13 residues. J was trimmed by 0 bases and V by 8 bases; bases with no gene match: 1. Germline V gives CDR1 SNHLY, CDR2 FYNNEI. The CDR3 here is CASSSGSTDTQYF. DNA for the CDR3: TGTGCCAGCTCTAGCGGGAGCACAGATACGCAGTATTTT.

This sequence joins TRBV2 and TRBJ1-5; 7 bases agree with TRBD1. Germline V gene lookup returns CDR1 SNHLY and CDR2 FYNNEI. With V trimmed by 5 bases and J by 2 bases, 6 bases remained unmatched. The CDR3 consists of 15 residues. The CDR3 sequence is CASSFDRVGNQPQHF. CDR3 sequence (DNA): TGTGCCAGCAGTTTCGACAGGGTAGGCAATCAGCCCCAGCATTTT.

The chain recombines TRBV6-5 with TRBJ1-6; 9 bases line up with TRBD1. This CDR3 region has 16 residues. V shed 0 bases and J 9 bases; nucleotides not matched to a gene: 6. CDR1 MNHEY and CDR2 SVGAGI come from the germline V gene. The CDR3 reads CASSYSLQGAGSPLHF. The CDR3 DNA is TGTGCCAGCAGTTACTCGTTACAGGGGGCTGGTTCACCCCTCCACTTT.

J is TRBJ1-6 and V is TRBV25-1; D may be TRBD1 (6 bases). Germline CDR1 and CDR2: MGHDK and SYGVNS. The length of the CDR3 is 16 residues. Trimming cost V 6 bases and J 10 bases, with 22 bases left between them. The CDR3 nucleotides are TGTGCCAGCAGGGCACCGAAGAGGGGGGCGGTCTCACCCCTCCACTTT. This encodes CASRAPKRGAVSPLHF.

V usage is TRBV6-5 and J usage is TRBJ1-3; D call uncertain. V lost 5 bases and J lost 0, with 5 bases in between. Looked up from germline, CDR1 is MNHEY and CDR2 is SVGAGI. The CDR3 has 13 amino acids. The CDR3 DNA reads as TGTGCCAGCAGTACCCCCTCTGGAAACACCATATATTTT. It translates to CASSTPSGNTIYF.

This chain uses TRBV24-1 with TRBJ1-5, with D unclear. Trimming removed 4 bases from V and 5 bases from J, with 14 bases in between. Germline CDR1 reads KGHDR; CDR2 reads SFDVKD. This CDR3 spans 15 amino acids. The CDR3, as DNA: TGTGCCACCAGTGACCCGGTCGTGGGCGATCAGCCCCAGCATTTT. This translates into CATSDPVVGDQPQHF.

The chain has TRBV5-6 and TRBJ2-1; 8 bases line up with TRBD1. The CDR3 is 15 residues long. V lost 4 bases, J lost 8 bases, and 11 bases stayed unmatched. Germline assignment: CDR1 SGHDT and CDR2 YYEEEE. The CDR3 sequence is CASSMRQGSMHEQFF. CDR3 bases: TGTGCCAGCAGCATGAGACAGGGGAGTATGCATGAGCAGTTCTTC.

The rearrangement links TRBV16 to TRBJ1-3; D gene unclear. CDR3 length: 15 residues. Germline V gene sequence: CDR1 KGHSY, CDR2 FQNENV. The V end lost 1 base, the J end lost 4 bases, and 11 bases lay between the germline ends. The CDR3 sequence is CASSQLAEWGNTIYF. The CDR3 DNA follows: TGTGCCAGCAGCCAATTGGCAGAGTGGGGAAACACCATATATTTT.

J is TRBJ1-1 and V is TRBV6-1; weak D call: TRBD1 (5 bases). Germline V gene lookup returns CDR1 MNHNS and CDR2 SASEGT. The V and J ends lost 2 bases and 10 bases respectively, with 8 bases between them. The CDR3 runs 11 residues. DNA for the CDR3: TGTGCCAGCAGTGAACAGGGTGGAGCTTTCTTT. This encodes CASSEQGGAFF.